What follows are 26 T cell receptor beta chains derived from one specimen sequenced in a study of blood T cell repertoires in COVID-19. Profiled with immunoSEQ multiplex PCR; TCRdb holds only in-frame clones, not every one. The sample has approximately 120,000 clones, around four fifths seen once; the top ten hold about a fifth. The source material was peripheral blood. All receptors derive from a man older than 75 with acute or convalescent COVID-19.

This clone was recorded a few times. This sequence joins TRBV7-9 and TRBJ1-6; perhaps TRBD1 as D (6 bases). With 1 base removed from V and 11 bases from J, the gap between germline ends came to 24 bases. This CDR3 comprises 18 residues. The germline V gene encodes CDR1 SEHNR and CDR2 FQNEAQ (reference sequence). The CDR3 sequence is CASSLVSGMGAPGAPLHF. In nucleotides, the CDR3 is TGTGCCAGCAGCTTAGTTTCCGGGATGGGGGCGCCCGGAGCACCCCTCCACTTT.

The chain carries TRBV2 and TRBJ1-5, with D tentatively TRBD1 (6 bases). Trimming stripped 7 bases from V and 3 bases from J, with 22 bases between. CDR1 SNHLY and CDR2 FYNNEI come from the germline V gene. There are 17 residues in the CDR3. The CDR3 DNA is TGTGCCAGCAAGGGTAGAGGGCGGACAGAAATCAATCAGCCCCAGCATTTT. Its translation is CASKGRGRTEINQPQHF.

The rearrangement links TRBV20-1 to TRBJ2-4, with D tentatively TRBD1 (5 bases). This CDR3 has 13 amino acids. V lost 3 bases and J lost 7, with 13 bases in between. Germline CDR1 and CDR2: DFQATT and SNEGSKA (reference sequence). This CDR3 reads CSASAGARNIQYF. In DNA, the CDR3 is TGCAGTGCTAGTGCTGGGGCCAGGAACATTCAGTACTTC.

The chain employs TRBV6-6 and TRBJ1-5; 8 bases fit TRBD1. Germline CDR1 reads MNHNY; CDR2 reads SVGAGI (reference sequence). J lost 7 bases, V lost 8 bases, and 7 bases had no gene match. The CDR3 length is 13 residues. CDR3: CASLAGGLQPQHF. In DNA, the CDR3 is TGTGCCAGCCTCGCAGGGGGCTTGCAGCCCCAGCATTTT.

The rearrangement links TRBV15 to TRBJ2-5; 10 nucleotides align to TRBD1. This CDR3 is 19 amino acids long. The V segment lost 0 bases and the J segment 5 bases; nucleotides outside the gene matches: 15. Germline CDR1 LNHNV, CDR2 YYDKDF (reference sequence). The CDR3 loop reads CATSRDLGGDRGRWETQYF. Here the CDR3 DNA reads TGTGCCACCAGCAGAGATCTAGGAGGAGACAGGGGGCGCTGGGAGACCCAGTACTTC.

The rearrangement links TRBV18 to TRBJ1-2; D may be TRBD1 (5 bases). The CDR3 runs to 12 residues. Germline values: CDR1 KGHSH, CDR2 LQKENI. With 2 bases removed from V and 9 bases from J, the gap between germline ends came to 10 bases. The CDR3 loop is CASSPKGDSYTF. Here the CDR3 DNA reads TGTGCCAGCTCACCAAAAGGGGATAGCTACACCTTC.

The chain combines TRBV6-5 with TRBJ1-2, with D unresolved. V was clipped by 8 bases and J by 5 bases, with 15 bases between them. The CDR3 runs to 13 residues. Germline V gives CDR1 MNHEY, CDR2 SVGAGI. The CDR3 sequence: CASRRDAAYGYTF. As DNA, the CDR3 is TGTGCCAGCCGGAGAGACGCGGCATATGGCTACACCTTC.

The chain is built from TRBV7-2 and TRBJ1-2, with TRBD1 matching over 8 bases. The CDR3 contains 12 residues. Looked up from germline, CDR1 is SGHTA and CDR2 is FQGNSA. V shed 2 bases and J 9 bases; nucleotides not matched to a gene: 2. This CDR3 reads CASSLNRGSYTF. DNA of the CDR3: TGTGCCAGCAGCTTAAACAGGGGGAGCTACACCTTC.

This chain connects TRBV2 to TRBJ1-1; the D gene is possibly TRBD1 (6 bases). V lost 3 bases and J 2 bases, leaving 13 bases between the germline ends. There are 15 residues in the CDR3. CDR1 is SNHLY, CDR2 FYNNEI, per germline. CDR3 in amino acids: CASSEAAGANTEAFF. CDR3 sequence (DNA): TGTGCCAGCAGTGAGGCAGCGGGGGCAAACACTGAAGCTTTCTTT.

The V call is TRBV2, the J call TRBJ2-2; D gene unclear. The V end lost 8 bases, the J end lost 3 bases, and 13 bases lay between the germline ends. Germline CDR1 SNHLY, CDR2 FYNNEI. The CDR3 runs 14 residues. The CDR3 nucleotides read TGTGCCAGCGAAGCCAACGAAGACACCGGGGAGCTGTTTTTT. It translates to CASEANEDTGELFF.

The V and J genes are TRBV7-2 and TRBJ2-3, with D possibly TRBD1 on 5 matching bases. The CDR3 has 14 amino acids. The V end lost 11 bases, the J end lost 3 bases, and 18 bases lay between the germline ends. Germline-derived CDR1 and CDR2 are SGHTA and FQGNSA. The CDR3 sequence is CACHRQGLTDTQYF. CDR3 DNA sequence: TGTGCCTGCCACAGGCAGGGTTTAACAGATACGCAGTATTTT. Based on the CDR3 plus reference TRBV7-2 and TRBJ2-3, the full variable domain is GAGVSQSPSNKVTEKGKDVELRCDPISGHTALYWYRQSLGQGLEFLIYFQGNSAPDKSGLPSDRFSAERTGGSVSTLTIQRTQQEDSAVYLCACHRQGLTDTQYFGPGTRLTVL.

V usage is TRBV2 and J usage is TRBJ1-5; the match to TRBD1 covers 7 bases. J gave up 3 bases and V 6 bases, and 8 bases lay outside the gene matches. From germline, CDR1 is SNHLY and CDR2 FYNNEI. The CDR3 has 15 amino acids. CDR3 sequence reads: CASSPPGTVNQPQHF. The CDR3 DNA is TGTGCCAGCAGCCCCCCAGGGACAGTCAATCAGCCCCAGCATTTT.

The sample holds a few counts of this clone. J is TRBJ2-5 and V is TRBV9, with D uncertain. The germline V and J ends were trimmed by 4 bases and 0 bases, with 7 bases remaining between them. CDR1 is SGDLS, CDR2 YYNGEE, per germline. The CDR3 runs 13 residues. The CDR3 loop reads CASSSPYQETQYF. CDR3 coding DNA: TGTGCCAGCAGCTCCCCGTACCAAGAGACCCAGTACTTC.

V usage is TRBV20-1 and J usage is TRBJ1-1; D gene unclear. This CDR3 is 13 amino acids long. Germline V gene lookup returns CDR1 DFQATT and CDR2 SNEGSKA (reference sequence). Trimming removed 3 bases at V and 10 bases at J, with 18 bases between. CDR3 sequence: CSASPREVRRAFF. The DNA of the CDR3 is TGCAGTGCTAGTCCGAGAGAAGTGAGGAGAGCTTTCTTT.

The J gene is TRBJ1-2, the V gene TRBV11-2; D is undetermined. The CDR3 loop spans 17 amino acids. Per the germline V gene, CDR1 is SGHAT and CDR2 is FQNNGV. The germline V and J ends were trimmed by 0 bases and 4 bases, with 18 bases remaining between them. This chain's CDR3 is CASSLEPSGRFIYGYTF. The DNA of the CDR3 is TGTGCCAGCAGCTTAGAGCCATCGGGGAGATTTATCTATGGCTACACCTTC. Full variable domain (outside the CDR3, taken from reference TRBV11-2 and TRBJ1-2): EAGVAQSPRYKIIEKRQSVAFWCNPISGHATLYWYQQILGQGPKLLIQFQNNGVVDDSQLPKDRFSAERLKGVDSTLKIQPAKLEDSAVYLCASSLEPSGRFIYGYTFGSGTRLTVV.

This clone has a handful of counts. The V call is TRBV2, the J call TRBJ2-2, with a weak D call TRBD1 (5 bases). Germline V gene data show CDR1 as SNHLY and CDR2 as FYNNEI. Trimming shortened V by 0 bases and J by 4 bases, and 12 bases separated the two germline ends. The CDR3 runs 16 residues. CDR3 DNA: TGTGCCAGCAGTGAAGCGCTTCCAGGGTCCACCGGGGAGCTGTTTTTT. It codes for CASSEALPGSTGELFF.

V gene TRBV27 combines with J gene TRBJ1-4; D unclear. The V gene lost 6 bases and the J gene lost 7 bases, with 12 bases spanning the gap. Germline V gene sequence: CDR1 MNHEY, CDR2 SMNVEV (reference sequence). The CDR3 is 13 amino acids. The CDR3 DNA sequence: TGTGCCAGCAGGAGGCGAGAAGGTGAAAAACTGTTTTTT. This gives the protein CASRRREGEKLFF.

CDR3 sequence reads: CASSQVFGTGPTEAFF. CDR3 nucleotides: TGTGCCAGCAGCCAAGTATTCGGGACAGGGCCCACTGAAGCTTTCTTT. The chain has TRBV3-1 (or the pseudogene TRBV3-2) and TRBJ1-1; 9 positions match TRBD1. Germline CDR1 reads LGHDT; CDR2 reads YNNKEL (reference sequence). CDR3 length: 16 residues. J lost 4 bases, V lost 1 base, and 7 bases had no gene match.

The V gene is TRBV9, the J gene TRBJ1-3; D possibly corresponds to TRBD1 (5 bases). The CDR3 loop spans 14 amino acids. Germline CDR1 and CDR2: SGDLS and YYNGEE. The V end lost 1 base, the J end lost 2 bases, and 7 bases lay between the germline ends. The CDR3 is CASSVRGAGNTIYF. Here the CDR3 DNA reads TGTGCCAGCAGCGTACGGGGGGCTGGAAACACCATATATTTT. The complete variable domain, with remaining parts taken from reference TRBV9 and TRBJ1-3, reads DSGVTQTPKHLITATGQRVTLRCSPRSGDLSVYWYQQSLDQGLQFLIQYYNGEERAKGNILERFSAQQFPDLHSELNLSSLELGDSALYFCASSVRGAGNTIYFGEGSWLTVV.

This chain connects TRBV7-9 to TRBJ2-5; 8 nucleotides align to TRBD2. Germline V lookup: CDR1 SEHNR, CDR2 FQNEAQ (reference sequence). Losses at the gene ends were 6 bases for V and 4 bases for J; bases not matched to a gene: 7. CDR3 length: 14 amino acids. CDR3 DNA sequence: TGTGCCAGCAGTCGGGGCGGGGGGCGAGAGACCCAGTACTTC. Protein: CASSRGGGRETQYF.

The chain links TRBV27 to TRBJ1-4; TRBD1 is a possible D gene (5 bases). The CDR3 consists of 17 residues. CDR1 and CDR2 from the germline V gene are MNHEY and SMNVEV (reference sequence). V gave up 5 bases and J gave up 0 bases, with 16 bases separating them. CDR3 sequence reads: CASSRLSTASTNEKLFF. For the CDR3, the DNA is TGTGCCAGCAGTCGCCTCTCGACAGCTTCAACTAATGAAAAACTGTTTTTT. Drawing the rest from reference TRBV27 and TRBJ1-4, the complete variable domain is EAQVTQNPRYLITVTGKKLTVTCSQNMNHEYMSWYRQDPGLGLRQIYYSMNVEVTDKGDVPEGYKVSRKEKRNFPLILESPSPNQTSLYFCASSRLSTASTNEKLFFGSGTQLSVL.

The rearrangement uses TRBV28 and TRBJ1-5; D gene uncertain. The germline gives CDR1 MDHEN, CDR2 SYDVKM. The length of the CDR3 is 16 residues. V shed 4 bases and J shed 0 bases, with 13 bases lying between them. In DNA, the CDR3 is TGTGCCAGCAGTTACCCCGGTGGTTATAGCAATCAGCCCCAGCATTTT. Protein product: CASSYPGGYSNQPQHF.

The chain is built from TRBV2 and TRBJ2-3; TRBD1 matches 12 bases. V was clipped by 4 bases and J by 3 bases; unmatched bases: 14. Germline CDR1 is SNHLY and CDR2 is FYNNEI. The CDR3 runs to 19 residues. CDR3 coding DNA: TGTGCCAGCAGTGTTACAGGGACAGGGGGCCGCCTAAAGACAGATACGCAGTATTTT. It yields the protein CASSVTGTGGRLKTDTQYF.

This clone is a singleton in its sample. The V and J genes are TRBV4-1 and TRBJ1-3; 7 bases are shared with TRBD1. CDR1 is MGHRA, CDR2 YSYEKL, per germline. V was pared by 4 bases and J by 0 bases, with 6 bases of the junction left unmatched. The CDR3 has 16 residues. CDR3 residues: CASSRRDSRSGNTIYF. The CDR3 coding sequence is TGCGCCAGCAGCCGCCGGGACAGCCGCTCTGGAAACACCATATATTTT.

The chain has TRBV19 and TRBJ2-1, with TRBD2 matching over 12 bases. The CDR3 has 14 amino acids. The V gene end was trimmed by 7 bases and the J gene end by 2 bases; junction bases not matched to a gene: 0. CDR1 is LNHDA, CDR2 SQIVND, per germline (reference sequence). The CDR3 spells CASTSGGAYNEQFF. The CDR3 DNA follows: TGTGCCAGTACTAGCGGGGGGGCCTACAATGAGCAGTTCTTC.

This clone appeared once. The rearrangement joins TRBV20-1 to TRBJ2-7, with D tentatively TRBD1 (6 bases). The CDR3 spans 14 residues. V was pared by 3 bases and J by 3 bases, with 15 bases between. Germline CDR1 DFQATT, CDR2 SNEGSKA (reference sequence). The CDR3 protein is CSASTGWGHYEQYF. In nucleotides, the CDR3 is TGCAGTGCTAGTACAGGGTGGGGCCACTACGAGCAGTACTTC.